These 5 T cell receptor beta chains originate from one sample sequenced in a study of T-cell memory formation after mild COVID-19. TCRdb reprocessed the 5' RACE reads with MiXCR, giving one entry per CDR3 protein. The sample records 150,000 to 200,000 distinct CDR3 sequences, 9.5% to 13% being singletons. The sequencing input was PBMCs or a T cell subset sorted from them (not recorded which). These receptors all come from a man aged 18 to 29 who had mild COVID-19 (a few samples of this study predate the infection). Cell type and time point are not known.

This sequence joins TRBV20-1 and TRBJ2-2, with 9 positions matching TRBD1. The CDR3 spans 16 residues. V trimming: 3 bases; J trimming: 5 bases; junction bases outside the gene matches: 10. CDR1 is DFQATT, CDR2 SNEGSKA, per germline (reference sequence). The CDR3, as DNA: TGCAGTGCTAGTTCCCGCCGGGACAGGGCGACCGGGGAGCTGTTTTTT. This sequence encodes CSASSRRDRATGELFF.

This chain uses TRBV6-5 with TRBJ1-2; D gene unclear. The V gene lost 8 bases and the J gene lost 5 bases, with 9 bases spanning the gap. This CDR3 has 11 residues. Germline CDR1 MNHEY, CDR2 SVGAGI. The CDR3 DNA reads TGTGCCAGCCGATATGGGTATGGCTACACCTTC. This sequence encodes CASRYGYGYTF.

This chain joins TRBV7-2 and TRBJ2-1; TRBD2 agrees at 10 bases. Trimming took 1 base from V and 10 from J; bases not matched to a gene: 13. The CDR3 length is 17 residues. The germline V gene has CDR1 SGHTA and CDR2 FQGNSA. CDR3 in amino acids: CASSLVVASGGAAEQFF. DNA of the CDR3: TGTGCCAGCAGCTTAGTTGTGGCTAGCGGGGGAGCCGCAGAGCAGTTCTTC.

The chain carries TRBV4-3 and TRBJ2-1, with TRBD2 as a possible D gene (6 bases). The CDR3 extends over 14 amino acids. V was shortened by 0 bases and J by 10 bases, with 13 bases between the two germline ends. The V gene's germline CDR1 is LGHNA and CDR2 YSLEER. DNA for the CDR3: TGCGCCAGCAGCCAAGACGGAGGGGCTAGGGAGCAGTTCTTC. Amino acid sequence: CASSQDGGAREQFF.

V usage is TRBV12-3 or TRBV12-4 and J usage is TRBJ2-2, with D unresolved. The CDR3 is made up of 13 amino acids. The V end was cut by 7 bases, the J end by 8 bases, with 14 bases between. CDR3 DNA: TGTGCCAGCATCCGCTTTGAAGGGGGGGAGCTGTTTTTT. This translates into CASIRFEGGELFF.